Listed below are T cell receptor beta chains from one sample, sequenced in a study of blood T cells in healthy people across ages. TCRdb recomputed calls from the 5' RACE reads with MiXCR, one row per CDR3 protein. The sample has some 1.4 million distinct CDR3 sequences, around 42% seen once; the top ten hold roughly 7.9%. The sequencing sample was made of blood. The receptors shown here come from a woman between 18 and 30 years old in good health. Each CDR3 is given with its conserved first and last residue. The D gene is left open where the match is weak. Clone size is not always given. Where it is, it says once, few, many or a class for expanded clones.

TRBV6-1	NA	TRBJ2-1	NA	TGTGCCAGCAGTGGACATTCTCGGGAGCCCCCTCGCAATGAGCAGTTCTTC	CASSGHSREPPRNEQFF
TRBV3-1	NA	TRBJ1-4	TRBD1	TGTGCCAGCAGCCAACAGGGGGCACGCGAAAAACTGTTTTTT	CASSQQGAREKLFF
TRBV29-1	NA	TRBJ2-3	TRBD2	TGCAGCGTTGAATTGGCTAGCGGGAGCGCAGATGCGCAGTATTTT	CSVELASGSADAQYF
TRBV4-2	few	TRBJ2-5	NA	TGTGCCAGCAGCCAAGATGCGGGTCGGGCCCAAGAGACCCAGTACTTC	CASSQDAGRAQETQYF
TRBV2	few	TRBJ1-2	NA	TGTGCCAGCAGTGTACTTTATGGCTACACCTTC	CASSVLYGYTF
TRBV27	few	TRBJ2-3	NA	TGTGCCAGCAGTCTCAGGGTAGCAGCAGATACGCAGTATTTT	CASSLRVAADTQYF
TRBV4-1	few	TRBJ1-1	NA	TGTGCCAGCAGCCAAGAAGCCGGGTTGAACACTGAAGCTTTCTTT	CASSQEAGLNTEAFF
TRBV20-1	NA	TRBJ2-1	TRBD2	TGCAGTGCTAGGGCCCTTAGCGGGATCGGCTATGAGCAGTTCTTC	CSARALSGIGYEQFF
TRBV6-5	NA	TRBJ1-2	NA	TGTGCCTTACGGGTAGGGGGCTATGGCTACACCTTC	CALRVGGYGYTF
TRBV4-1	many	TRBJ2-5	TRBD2	TGCGCCAGCAGCCAAGGGACTAGCGGGGGGTACCAAGAGACCCAGTACTTC	CASSQGTSGGYQETQYF
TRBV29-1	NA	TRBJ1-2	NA	TGCAGCGTCGAAGATGGGGGGATTAACTATGGCTACACCTTC	CSVEDGGINYGYTF
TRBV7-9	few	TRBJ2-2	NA	TGTGCCAGCAGCCCCGGGGCAGGGAACACCGGGGAGCTGTTTTTT	CASSPGAGNTGELFF
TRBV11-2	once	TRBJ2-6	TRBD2	TGTGCCAGCAGCCCCGGACTAGCGGGAGGCCCCTCTGGGGCCAACGTCCTGACTTTC	CASSPGLAGGPSGANVLTF
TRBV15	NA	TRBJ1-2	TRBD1	TGTGCCACCAGCCAGGGACAGGGACTTGGCTACACCTTC	CATSQGQGLGYTF
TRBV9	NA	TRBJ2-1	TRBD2	TGTGCCAGCAGCGTAGGCGGGGGACTAGCTTACAATGAGCAGTTCTTC	CASSVGGGLAYNEQFF
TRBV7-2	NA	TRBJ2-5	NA	TGTGCCAGCAGCTTACTTCGGGAAGAGACCCAGTACTTC	CASSLLREETQYF
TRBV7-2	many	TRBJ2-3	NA	TGTGCCAGCAGCCTCCGGACTAGCACAGATACGCAGTATTTT	CASSLRTSTDTQYF
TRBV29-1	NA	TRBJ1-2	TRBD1	TGCAGCGTTGAACAGGGGGCCGACTACACCTTC	CSVEQGADYTF
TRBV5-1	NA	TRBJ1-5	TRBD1	TGCGCCGGCAGCACGGGACAGGGAGGTCACAATCAGCCCCAGCATTTT	CAGSTGQGGHNQPQHF
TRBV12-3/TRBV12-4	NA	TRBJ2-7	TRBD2	TGTGCCAGCAGTTTACTGGCTAGCGGGAGAAGCGACGAGCAGTACTTC	CASSLLASGRSDEQYF
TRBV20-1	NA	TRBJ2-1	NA	TGCAGTGCTACCTCACAATACCCCTACAATGAGCAGTTCTTC	CSATSQYPYNEQFF
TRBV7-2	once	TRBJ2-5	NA	TGTGCCAGCAGCTTATGGGTTGAGGAGACCCAGTACTTC	CASSLWVEETQYF
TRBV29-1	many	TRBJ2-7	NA	TGCAGCGTTGAAGTCGGCGGGTTCTACGAGCAGTACTTC	CSVEVGGFYEQYF
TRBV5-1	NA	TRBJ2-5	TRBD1	TGCGCCAGCAGCTTGGGAGGGGACAGTGCAGAGACCCAGTACTTC	CASSLGGDSAETQYF
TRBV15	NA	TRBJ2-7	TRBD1	TGTGCCACCAGCGTAGGACAGGGAGCTTACGAGCAGTACTTC	CATSVGQGAYEQYF
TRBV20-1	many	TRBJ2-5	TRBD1	TGCAGTGCTAGAGATTCCCGGGACAGCAAAGAGACCCAGTACTTC	CSARDSRDSKETQYF
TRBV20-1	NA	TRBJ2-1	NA	TGCAGTGCTAGAGATCGGTCTAGCGCATACAATGAGCAGTTCTTC	CSARDRSSAYNEQFF
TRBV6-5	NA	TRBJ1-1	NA	TGTGCCAGCAGTTACTCGCCGGGGAGGGGTACTGAAGCTTTCTTT	CASSYSPGRGTEAFF
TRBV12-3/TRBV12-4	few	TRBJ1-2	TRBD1	TGTGCCAGCAGGCCGACAGGGTTGAAAGGCTACACCTTC	CASRPTGLKGYTF
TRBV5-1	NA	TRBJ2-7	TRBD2	TGCGCCAGCAGCCCCGGGACTAGCGGTGCGGGTGCTTACGAGCAGTACTTC	CASSPGTSGAGAYEQYF
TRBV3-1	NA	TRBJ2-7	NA	TGTGCCAGCAGCCAAGACACCCCGGCGAAGGCCTCCTACGAGCAGTACTTC	CASSQDTPAKASYEQYF
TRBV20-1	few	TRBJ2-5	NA	TGCAGTGCCGATCTGCCAGCCCAAGAGACCCAGTACTTC	CSADLPAQETQYF
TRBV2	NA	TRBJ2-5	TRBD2	TGTGCCAGCAGCGGGACTAGCGGGGGAGAACTCTACCAAGAGACCCAGTACTTC	CASSGTSGGELYQETQYF
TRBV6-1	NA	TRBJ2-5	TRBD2	TGTGCCAGCAGTGAAGCGTCGGGGGGCCAAGAGACCCAGTACTTC	CASSEASGGQETQYF
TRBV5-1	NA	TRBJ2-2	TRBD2	TGCGCCAGCAGGGGTAGCGGGATCACCGGGGAGCTGTTTTTT	CASRGSGITGELFF
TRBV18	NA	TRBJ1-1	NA	TGTGCCAGCTCACCCGTGTTGAACACTGAAGCTTTCTTT	CASSPVLNTEAFF
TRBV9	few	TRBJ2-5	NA	TGTGCCAGCAGCGTAGATTTAGCGCAAGAGACCCAGTACTTC	CASSVDLAQETQYF
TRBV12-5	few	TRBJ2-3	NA	TGTGCTAGTGCTAGAAGTGGGGCGGCAGATACGCAGTATTTT	CASARSGAADTQYF
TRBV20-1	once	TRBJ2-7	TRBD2	TGCAGTGCTAGGGGCACTAGCGGGCCTTCCTACGAGCAGTACTTC	CSARGTSGPSYEQYF
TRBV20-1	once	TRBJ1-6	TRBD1	TGCAGTGCCCCGGGGAGGACAGGGATTTCACCCCTCCACTTT	CSAPGRTGISPLHF
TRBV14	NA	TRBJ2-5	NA	TGTGCCAGCAGCCGCGGGGCAAACTTCGGGCATGAGCAGTACTTC	CASSRGANFGHEQYF